The 14 T cell receptor beta chains below come from one sample, sequenced in a study of beta chain features in type 1 diabetes. Notes on the study in general: Moderate yet significant TCRB CDR3 shortening was seen in Type 1 diabetes patients in all four CD4+ subsets.

Their antigen targets remain unknown. Sequenced material consisted of expressed TCRB transcripts (all of the isolated RNA was reverse transcribed). Data came from immunoSEQ multiplex PCR; TCRdb stores just in-frame clones and leaves some out. The sample includes about 150,000 clones, 8.5% to 10% of them seen just once. The source material was central memory CD4+ T cells from blood. The origin of the receptors is a woman aged 25 to 45 with type 1 diabetes.

The chain carries TRBV28 and TRBJ2-7; D unresolved. Looked up from germline, CDR1 is MDHEN and CDR2 is SYDVKM. The CDR3 is 15 residues long. With 5 bases removed from V and 0 bases from J, the gap between germline ends came to 14 bases. As DNA, the CDR3 is TGTGCCAGCAGTGAAGAGACACCGACCTCCTACGAGCAGTACTTC. Its translation is CASSEETPTSYEQYF.

This clone has just a few counts. Other DNA sequences from this sample encode an identical CDR3 as well. The gene calls are TRBV5-1 and TRBJ2-7, with 12 positions matching TRBD2. CDR1 is SGHRS, CDR2 YFSETQ, per germline. The CDR3 sequence is 14 residues long. With V trimmed by 4 bases and J by 3 bases, 2 bases remained unmatched. The CDR3 coding sequence is TGCGCCAGCAGCCAGACTAGCGGGAGCTACGAGCAGTACTTC. Amino acids: CASSQTSGSYEQYF.

The CDR3 region has the DNA TGTGCCAGCAGCTCAGGTGGCTCCTTGGAGACCCAGTACTTC. Encoded protein: CASSSGGSLETQYF. The V gene is TRBV11-2, the J gene TRBJ2-5; D gene uncertain. Trimming shortened V by 4 bases and J by 5 bases, and 14 bases separated the two germline ends. Germline values: CDR1 SGHAT, CDR2 FQNNGV. CDR3 length equals 14 residues.

This clone was seen a handful of times. CDR3 nucleotide sequence: TGCGCCAGCAGTCCAGTATCCGGACAGGGGGAAGCAGATACGCAGTATTTT. It codes for CASSPVSGQGEADTQYF. V and J are TRBV23-1 and TRBJ2-3; 10 nucleotides line up with TRBD1. TRBV23-1 qualifies as an ORF whose function is uncertain. CDR3 length: 17 residues. With 4 bases clipped from V and 4 bases from J, the junction kept 11 bases outside the gene matches.

This clone appeared a few times. This rearrangement joins TRBV14 to TRBJ2-2; TRBD1 is a possible D gene (5 bases). This CDR3 has 12 residues. V lost 3 bases to trimming and J lost 8 bases, with 7 bases between them. Germline V gene sequence: CDR1 SGHDN, CDR2 FVKESK. CDR3: CASSQDMGELFF. In nucleotides, the CDR3 is TGTGCCAGCAGCCAGGACATGGGGGAGCTGTTTTTT. Based on the CDR3 plus reference TRBV14 and TRBJ2-2, the full variable domain is EAGVTQFPSHSVIEKGQTVTLRCDPISGHDNLYWYRRVMGKEIKFLLHFVKESKQDESGMPNNRFLAERTGGTYSTLKVQPAELEDSGVYFCASSQDMGELFFGEGSRLTVL.

This chain links TRBV6-5 with TRBJ2-1; D perhaps matches TRBD1 (6 bases). The CDR3 sequence is 14 residues long. Trimming removed 4 bases at V and 8 bases at J, with 15 bases between. The germline gives CDR1 MNHEY, CDR2 SVGAGI. CDR3 protein: CASSSFFQGHEQFF. DNA of the CDR3: TGTGCCAGCAGTTCCTTTTTCCAGGGGCATGAGCAGTTCTTC.

V usage is TRBV4-1 and J usage is TRBJ2-3; perhaps TRBD1 as D (5 bases). The germline V gene encodes CDR1 MGHRA and CDR2 YSYEKL. The V and J ends lost 5 bases and 2 bases respectively, with 20 bases between them. The CDR3 covers 17 residues. DNA for the CDR3: TGCGCCAGCAGCTCATTAAGGACACGGAATACCACAGATACGCAGTATTTT. Protein product: CASSSLRTRNTTDTQYF.

The CDR3 here is CASGRPGTDNEQFF. The CDR3 DNA reads TGCGCCAGCGGCCGACCCGGGACAGACAATGAGCAGTTCTTC. The chain has TRBV5-1 and TRBJ2-1, with TRBD1 matching over 7 bases. The CDR3 is 14 amino acids. Germline trimming cut 7 bases from V and 5 bases from J; bases unmatched to any gene: 9. Germline CDR1 and CDR2: SGHRS and YFSETQ.

This clone has a handful of counts. V usage is TRBV30 and J usage is TRBJ2-7; D remains unclear. V was trimmed by 2 bases and J by 5 bases, leaving 10 bases between them. This CDR3 has 12 residues. Per germline, CDR1 GTSNPN and CDR2 SVGIG (reference sequence). The CDR3 nucleotides read TGTGCCTGGAGTTACGGGTCGGACGAGCAGTACTTC. It encodes CAWSYGSDEQYF.

This clone showed up just a few times. The rearrangement links TRBV4-2 to TRBJ2-1; TRBD2 aligns across 8 bases. In germline, CDR1 is LGHNA, CDR2 YNFKEQ. This CDR3 is 16 amino acids long. Losses at the gene ends were 3 bases for V and 1 base for J; bases not matched to a gene: 5. DNA of the CDR3: TGTGCCAGCAGCCAGCCTAGCGGGCCTTCCTACAATGAGCAGTTCTTC. It encodes CASSQPSGPSYNEQFF.

CDR3: CASSFPGLAGGETQYF. CDR3 bases: TGTGCCAGCAGTTTTCCCGGACTAGCGGGTGGGGAGACCCAGTACTTC. The V call is TRBV28, the J call TRBJ2-5; the match to TRBD2 covers 11 bases. Germline lookup yields CDR1 MDHEN and CDR2 SYDVKM. The V and J ends lost 3 bases and 5 bases, in that order; junction bases with no gene match: 8. CDR3 length equals 16 residues.

This clone was seen more than once but under ten times. V usage is TRBV7-3 and J usage is TRBJ1-1; D unclear. The length of the CDR3 is 13 residues. Germline V gene data show CDR1 as SGHTA and CDR2 as FQGTGA. V lost 3 bases and J lost 1, with 6 bases in between. CDR3 in amino acids: CASSFTANTEAFF. The CDR3 nucleotides read TGTGCCAGCAGCTTCACAGCGAACACTGAAGCTTTCTTT.

The genes are TRBV30 and TRBJ1-1, with D perhaps TRBD1 (5 bases). Germline-derived CDR1 and CDR2 are GTSNPN and SVGIG (reference sequence). Trimming pared 4 bases from V and 4 bases from J, leaving 16 bases between. The length of the CDR3 is 14 residues. DNA for the CDR3: TGTGCCTGGATAACGTTGGGGGGTGGCACTGAAGCTTTCTTT. This encodes CAWITLGGGTEAFF.

This chain connects TRBV4-1 to TRBJ2-1; 15 bases map to TRBD2. V lost 1 base, J lost 8 bases, and 3 bases stayed unmatched. Germline V gene lookup returns CDR1 MGHRA and CDR2 YSYEKL. The CDR3 runs to 16 residues. For the CDR3, the DNA is TGCGCCAGCAGCCAAGGGGGACTAGCGGGAGGCGATGAGCAGTTCTTC. Protein sequence: CASSQGGLAGGDEQFF.